One sample yielded the 20 T cell receptor beta chains listed below, sequenced in a study of blood T cell repertoires in COVID-19. The table came from immunoSEQ multiplex PCR; TCRdb's copy has only in-frame clones and leaves some out. The sample has about 150,000 clones; approximately 91% are singletons. Specimen: peripheral blood. These receptors were collected from a human donor in a cohort sampled during active COVID-19.

The chain is built from TRBV7-3 and TRBJ2-5, with TRBD2 matching over 7 bases. CDR3 length: 13 amino acids. Germline lookup yields CDR1 SGHTA and CDR2 FQGTGA. V was clipped by 5 bases and J by 5 bases; unmatched bases: 5. The CDR3 sequence is CASSRGGSETQYF. The CDR3 DNA is TGTGCCAGCAGCCGAGGCGGGAGCGAGACCCAGTACTTC.

The table lists this clone with a few counts. Other DNA sequences in the same sample also yield this CDR3. The rearrangement links TRBV2 to TRBJ2-5, with D maybe TRBD1 (5 bases). V was pared by 4 bases and J by 1 base, with 10 bases between. Looked up from germline, CDR1 is SNHLY and CDR2 is FYNNEI. The CDR3 covers 14 residues. The CDR3 spells CASSGQGLQETQYF. DNA for the CDR3: TGTGCCAGCAGTGGGCAGGGCCTCCAAGAGACCCAGTACTTC. The whole variable domain, remainder taken from reference TRBV2 and TRBJ2-5, is EPEVTQTPSHQVTQMGQEVILRCVPISNHLYFYWYRQILGQKVEFLVSFYNNEISEKSEIFDDQFSVERPDGSNFTLKIRSTKLEDSAMYFCASSGQGLQETQYFGPGTRLLVL.

Comment on this clone: The junction differs from germline at one of its ends, possibly a read error. This chain links TRBV7-7 with TRBJ2-5; a possible D gene is TRBD1 (6 bases). Germline CDR1 SSHAT, CDR2 FNYEAQ (reference sequence). The CDR3 runs to 15 residues. The CDR3 DNA follows: TGTGCTAGCAGCCTCGGACAGTTGTACCAAGAGACCCAGTACTTC. Encoded protein: CASSLGQLYQETQYF. The full variable domain, completed using reference TRBV7-7 and TRBJ2-5, is GAGVSQSPRYKVTKRGQDVTLRCDPISSHATLYWYQQALGQGPEFLTYFNYEAQPDKSGLPSDRFSAERPEGSISTLTIQRTEQRDSAMYRCASSLGQLYQETQYFGPGTRLLVL.

V is TRBV11-3 and J is TRBJ2-1, with TRBD1 matching 10 bases. The CDR3 totals 15 residues. J lost 4 bases, V lost 5 bases, and 5 bases had no gene match. Germline CDR1 SGHNT, CDR2 YENEEA. The CDR3 loop reads CASSARQGAYNEQFF. Here the CDR3 DNA reads TGTGCCAGCAGCGCGAGACAGGGGGCGTACAATGAGCAGTTCTTC.

J is TRBJ1-2 and V is TRBV4-2; TRBD1 agrees at 9 bases. The V gene's germline CDR1 is LGHNA and CDR2 YNFKEQ. V lost 5 bases to trimming and J lost 3 bases; unmatched junction nucleotides: 10. CDR3 length: 16 residues. CDR3 DNA: TGTGCCAGCAGCAAGGGAGAAGGGACAGGGTACTATGGCTACACCTTC. It is translated as CASSKGEGTGYYGYTF.

In DNA, the CDR3 is TGCGCCAGCGGGGGGGCCGAAGAGACCCAGTACTTC. Protein: CASGGAEETQYF. The J gene is TRBJ2-5, the V gene TRBV5-1, with D tentatively TRBD2 (7 bases). Deletions cut 7 bases from V and 3 bases from J, with 10 bases between. The CDR3 has 12 residues. From germline, CDR1 is SGHRS and CDR2 YFSETQ.

The V gene is TRBV18, the J gene TRBJ1-1; the match to TRBD1 covers 7 bases. The CDR3 extends over 15 amino acids. Germline V CDR1 and CDR2: KGHSH, LQKENI. The V gene end was trimmed by 1 base and the J gene end by 6 bases; junction bases not matched to a gene: 8. CDR3 sequence reads: CASSPQGNRGAEAFF. CDR3 bases: TGTGCCAGCTCACCACAGGGCAACAGGGGTGCTGAAGCTTTCTTT. The entire variable domain, with the rest obtained from reference TRBV18 and TRBJ1-1, is as follows: NAGVMQNPRHLVRRRGQEARLRCSPMKGHSHVYWYRQLPEEGLKFMVYLQKENIIDESGMPKERFSAEFPKEGPSILRIQQVVRGDSAAYFCASSPQGNRGAEAFFGQGTRLTVV.

J is TRBJ2-7 and V is TRBV9; 11 bases align to TRBD2. Germline V lookup: CDR1 SGDLS, CDR2 YYNGEE. The V segment lost 5 bases and the J segment 4 bases; nucleotides outside the gene matches: 17. The CDR3 totals 18 residues. The CDR3 region has the DNA TGTGCCAGCAGAATCGTCATAAGATGGGCTAGCGGGGGGTACGAGCAGTACTTC. As protein: CASRIVIRWASGGYEQYF.

The V and J genes are TRBV15 and TRBJ2-7; D perhaps matches TRBD2 (5 bases). Looked up from germline, CDR1 is LNHNV and CDR2 is YYDKDF (reference sequence). V lost 0 bases to trimming and J lost 0 bases, with 12 bases between them. CDR3 length equals 16 residues. This CDR3 reads CATSREGLQSSYEQYF. Here the CDR3 DNA reads TGTGCCACCAGCAGAGAAGGACTCCAGAGCTCCTACGAGCAGTACTTC. Full variable domain (rest looked up from reference TRBV15 and TRBJ2-7): DAMVIQNPRYQVTQFGKPVTLSCSQTLNHNVMYWYQQKSSQAPKLLFHYYDKDFNNEADTPDNFQSRRPNTSFCFLDIRSPGLGDTAMYLCATSREGLQSSYEQYFGPGTRLTVT.

This clone showed up just once. The chain links TRBV28 to TRBJ1-1; TRBD1 matches at 7 bases. The CDR3 loop spans 13 amino acids. Unmatched junction bases numbered 6, after V lost 6 bases and J lost 5 bases. The germline V gene has CDR1 MDHEN and CDR2 SYDVKM. The CDR3 here is CASRQGGATEAFF. The CDR3 nucleotides are TGTGCCAGCAGGCAGGGGGGAGCTACTGAAGCTTTCTTT. The variable domain in full, with the rest retrieved from reference TRBV28 and TRBJ1-1, is DVKVTQSSRYLVKRTGEKVFLECVQDMDHENMFWYRQDPGLGLRLIYFSYDVKMKEKGDIPEGYSVSREKKERFSLILESASTNQTSMYLCASRQGGATEAFFGQGTRLTVV.

DNA for the CDR3: TGCGCCAGCAGCTTGGACGGCAGGGTGGGGTATGACACTGAAGCTTTCTTT. Protein sequence: CASSLDGRVGYDTEAFF. J is TRBJ1-1 and V is TRBV5-1; D might be TRBD1 (5 bases). This CDR3 spans 17 amino acids. V dropped 0 bases and J dropped 3 bases, with 18 bases sitting between them. CDR1 and CDR2 from the germline V gene are SGHRS and YFSETQ.

The gene calls are TRBV28 and TRBJ2-3; 8 positions match TRBD2. The germline V gene encodes CDR1 MDHEN and CDR2 SYDVKM. Unmatched junction bases numbered 8, after V lost 6 bases and J lost 3 bases. The CDR3 contains 15 residues. The CDR3 sequence is CASRSSGTRTDTQYF. The CDR3 DNA reads as TGTGCCAGCAGATCCTCCGGGACTAGAACAGATACGCAGTATTTT.

This clone was seen only once. The chain recombines TRBV2 with TRBJ1-1, with D tentatively TRBD1 (6 bases). Germline CDR1 is SNHLY and CDR2 is FYNNEI. The V end was cut by 6 bases, the J end by 0 bases, with 14 bases between. CDR3 length equals 15 residues. CDR3 in DNA: TGTGCCAGCAGACCCGCGACAGGTTTGAACACTGAAGCTTTCTTT. It is translated as CASRPATGLNTEAFF.

The chain links TRBV30 to TRBJ1-5, with D possibly TRBD1 on 6 matching bases. V lost 4 bases and J 2 bases, leaving 12 bases between the germline ends. The germline V gene encodes CDR1 GTSNPN and CDR2 SVGIG (reference sequence). CDR3 length: 14 amino acids. The CDR3 is CAWNGGFGNQPQHF. The CDR3 DNA follows: TGTGCCTGGAATGGGGGCTTTGGCAATCAGCCCCAGCATTTT.

The chain employs TRBV5-6 and TRBJ2-2; D unresolved. CDR1 and CDR2 (germline): SGHDT, YYEEEE. Trimming removed 4 bases from V and 3 bases from J, with 19 bases in between. CDR3 length: 17 residues. The CDR3 sequence is CASSQLRSPDYTGELFF. For the CDR3, the DNA is TGTGCCAGCAGCCAACTAAGATCCCCAGATTACACCGGGGAGCTGTTTTTT.

The rearrangement joins TRBV10-3 to TRBJ1-5, with 11 bases aligning to TRBD1. The CDR3 is made up of 15 amino acids. The V segment lost 6 bases and the J segment 3 bases; nucleotides outside the gene matches: 4. Per the germline V gene, CDR1 is ENHRY and CDR2 is SYGVKD. This CDR3 reads CAISRDRGTNQPQHF. In DNA, the CDR3 is TGTGCCATCAGCCGGGACAGGGGGACCAATCAGCCCCAGCATTTT.

On this clone: A read error may account for a junction end that differs from germline. This chain uses TRBV19 with TRBJ2-1, with 7 bases that match TRBD1. From germline, CDR1 is LNHDA and CDR2 SQIVND (reference sequence). The CDR3 covers 14 residues. CDR3 nucleotides: TGTGCCAGTAGGGTACAGGGGTTTTACAGTGAGCAGTTCTTC. It yields the protein CASRVQGFYSEQFF.

The rearrangement links TRBV4-1 to TRBJ2-1; the match to TRBD2 covers 12 bases. Germline CDR1 is MGHRA and CDR2 is YSYEKL. The CDR3 has 17 residues. The trim removed 0 bases at V and 9 bases at J, leaving 9 bases unmatched. The CDR3 nucleotides are TGCGCCAGCAGCCAAGATCGGGGGACTAGCGGGCGACCTGAGCAGTTCTTC. It encodes CASSQDRGTSGRPEQFF.

V usage is TRBV18 and J usage is TRBJ2-2; the match to TRBD2 covers 10 bases. V trimming: 0 bases; J trimming: 4 bases; junction bases outside the gene matches: 5. Germline V gives CDR1 KGHSH, CDR2 LQKENI. This CDR3 contains 17 residues. The CDR3 DNA sequence: TGTGCCAGCTCACCACCCCGACTAGCGGGTATCACCGGGGAGCTGTTTTTT. Translated, it gives CASSPPRLAGITGELFF.

This clone occurred once. The rearrangement links TRBV7-9 to TRBJ2-7, with 8 bases identical to TRBD2. Losses at the gene ends were 4 bases for V and 2 bases for J; bases not matched to a gene: 7. The CDR3 is made up of 15 amino acids. Looked up from germline, CDR1 is SEHNR and CDR2 is FQNEAQ (reference sequence). Here the CDR3 reads CASSSSLAATYEQYF. The CDR3 DNA follows: TGTGCCAGCAGCTCCTCACTAGCGGCTACCTACGAGCAGTACTTC.